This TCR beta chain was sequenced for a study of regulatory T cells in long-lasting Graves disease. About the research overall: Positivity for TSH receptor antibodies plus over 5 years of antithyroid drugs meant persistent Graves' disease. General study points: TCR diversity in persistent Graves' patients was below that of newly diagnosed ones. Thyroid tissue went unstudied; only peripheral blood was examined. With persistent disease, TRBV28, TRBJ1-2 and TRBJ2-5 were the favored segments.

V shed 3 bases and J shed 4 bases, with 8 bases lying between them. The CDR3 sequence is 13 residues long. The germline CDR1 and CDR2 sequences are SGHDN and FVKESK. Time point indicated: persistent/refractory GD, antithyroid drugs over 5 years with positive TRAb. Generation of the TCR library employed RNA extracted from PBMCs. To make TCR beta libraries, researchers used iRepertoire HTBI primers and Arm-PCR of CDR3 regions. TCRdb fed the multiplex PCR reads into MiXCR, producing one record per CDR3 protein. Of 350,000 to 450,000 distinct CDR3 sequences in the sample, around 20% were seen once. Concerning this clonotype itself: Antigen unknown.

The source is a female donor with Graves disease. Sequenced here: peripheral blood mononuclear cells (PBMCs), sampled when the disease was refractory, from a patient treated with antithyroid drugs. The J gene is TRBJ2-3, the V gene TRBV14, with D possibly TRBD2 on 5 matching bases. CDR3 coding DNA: TGTGCCAGCAGCCACCTAGCTGCAGATACGCAGTATTTT. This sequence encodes CASSHLAADTQYF.